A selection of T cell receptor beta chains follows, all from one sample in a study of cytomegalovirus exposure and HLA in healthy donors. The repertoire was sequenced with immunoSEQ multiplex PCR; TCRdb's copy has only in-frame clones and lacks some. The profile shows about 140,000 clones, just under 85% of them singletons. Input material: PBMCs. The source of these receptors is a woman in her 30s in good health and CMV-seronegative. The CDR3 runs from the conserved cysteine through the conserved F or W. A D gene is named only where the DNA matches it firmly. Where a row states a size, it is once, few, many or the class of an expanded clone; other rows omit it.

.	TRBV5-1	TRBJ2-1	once	TGCGCCAGCAGCGGAAGGACAGCGTACAATGAGCAGTTCTTC	CASSGRTAYNEQFF
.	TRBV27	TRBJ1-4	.	TGTGCCAGCAGTTTTTTTCCAGGAAAACTGTTTTTT	CASSFFPGKLFF
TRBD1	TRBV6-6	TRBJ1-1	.	TGTGCCAGCAGCCCCGGCAGGGGGCTCGACACTGAAGCTTTCTTT	CASSPGRGLDTEAFF
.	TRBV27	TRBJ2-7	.	TGTGCCAGCAGTTCTGCTTGGAGCGAGCAGTACTTC	CASSSAWSEQYF
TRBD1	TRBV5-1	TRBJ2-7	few	TGCGCCAGCAGACCCGGTGGGGGACAGGACGAGCAGTACTTC	CASRPGGGQDEQYF
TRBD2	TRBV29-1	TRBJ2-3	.	TGCAGCGTTGATGGACCCCTCGGACTAGCGGGGGGGCGTGGAGGGACAGATACGCAGTATTTT	CSVDGPLGLAGGRGGTDTQYF
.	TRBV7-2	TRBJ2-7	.	TGTGCCAGCAGCTTACGTGGGGGCGTCGCCTACGAGCAGTACTTC	CASSLRGGVAYEQYF
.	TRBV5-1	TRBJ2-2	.	TGCGCCAGCAGCCCGGCTGGGGGCTCCGCGAACACCGGGGAGCTGTTTTTT	CASSPAGGSANTGELFF
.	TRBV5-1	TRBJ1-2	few	TGCGCCAGCAGCTTTAACAGGGTGGGCTATGGCTACACCTTC	CASSFNRVGYGYTF
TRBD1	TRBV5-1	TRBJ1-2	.	TGCGCCAGCAGCCCAGACAGGGTACTGACAAAGGGCTACACCTTC	CASSPDRVLTKGYTF
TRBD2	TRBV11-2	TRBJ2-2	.	TGTGCCAGCAGCCCCCCCTATGGGGGGGTTGGAGGCGGGGAGCTGTTTTTT	CASSPPYGGVGGGELFF
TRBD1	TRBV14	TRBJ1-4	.	TGTGCCAGCAGCCAAGTCCGCAGGGGGCGTTTAGGGGTGACTAATGAAAAACTGTTTTTT	CASSQVRRGRLGVTNEKLFF
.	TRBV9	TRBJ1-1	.	TGTGCCAGCAGCGTACGGGGGGCGAAAACTGAAGCTTTCTTT	CASSVRGAKTEAFF
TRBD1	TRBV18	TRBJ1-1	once	TGTGCCAGCTCAAGCCGGGACAGCACTGAAGCTTTCTTT	CASSSRDSTEAFF
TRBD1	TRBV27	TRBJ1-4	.	TGTGCCAGCAGTGCCCCGGGACAGACTAATGAAAAACTGTTTTTT	CASSAPGQTNEKLFF